The source of this T cell receptor beta chain is a study of T cells in Graves' hyperthyroidism and ophthalmopathy. CDR1 and CDR2 (germline): MNHNS, SASEGT. The V segment lost 7 bases and the J segment 4 bases; nucleotides outside the gene matches: 6. This CDR3 contains 16 residues. Authors of the study amplified TCR beta CDR3 regions from RNA transcripts. First-round RT-PCR targeting the TCR CDR3 was performed with the HTBI primer set. A single record per CDR3 protein comes from TCRdb applying MiXCR to the multiplex PCR reads. The sample comprises roughly 420,000 distinct CDR3 sequences, about 15% of which are singletons, and 13% to 15% rests with the top ten. This clonotype was counted at least ten times.

The chain joins TRBV6-1 to TRBJ2-1; 14 nucleotides match TRBD2. This clonotype was sampled from a woman between 18 and 29 years old with Graves' hyperthyroidism. The specimen sequenced was blood. The CDR3 DNA reads as TGTGCCAGCACCCGACTAGCGGGAGGGAATTACAATGAGCAGTTCTTC. This codes for CASTRLAGGNYNEQFF.